This TCR beta chain was sequenced for a study of OX40 agonist ivuxolimab in advanced cancers. Background on the whole study: Ivuxolimab, which targeted the costimulatory receptor OX40 (CD134), was an agonistic, fully human IgG2 monoclonal antibody. Intravenous ivuxolimab was administered to patients every 2 weeks at six dose levels: 0.01, 0.1, 0.3, 1.5, 3 and 10 mg/kg. Prior anti-PD-1, anti-PD-L1 or anti-CTLA-4 therapy was permitted, and checkpoint inhibitors had been received by 30% to 40% of dose-escalation patients. Of the approximately 50 dose-escalation patients, hepatocellular carcinoma was present in about 20, melanoma in roughly 15, renal cell carcinoma in 9 and head and neck cancer in 9. Partial responses occurred in three dose-escalation patients: two with cutaneous melanoma and one with hepatocellular carcinoma. The paper covers the monotherapy dose-escalation part of the phase I ivuxolimab trial, which included N of about 50 patients. Peripheral TCRbeta sequencing aimed to test whether ivuxolimab altered TCR sequence diversity and caused clonal T-cell expansion. In the dose-escalation cohort, approximately 83% of patients were male, and the mean age was around 65 years with a range of about 20 to 80. General findings and caveats noted by the study authors: Clonal expansion of both CD4+ and CD8+ blood T cells was observed from baseline to week 6 at doses 0.1 to 3.0 mg/kg. After ivuxolimab, more expanded clones were found on average in CD8+ T cells than in CD4+ T cells. Low levels of normalized T-cell clonal expansion were also seen in some patients who did not respond. Partial responders in the 0.1-3.0 mg/kg groups had among the lowest normalized peripheral clonal expansion, especially among CD8+ T cells. Antigen specificity was not determined for the clonally expanded peripheral T cells.

The trial excluded patients who had a history of autoimmune disease or who were on systemic immunosuppression. In every dose cohort, peripheral blood was drawn for TCR sequencing at baseline, cycle 4 day 1, and cycle 7 day 1. The samples were taken from a phase I, first-in-human, multicenter, open-label dose-escalation trial of ivuxolimab. Adults with locally advanced or metastatic head and neck squamous cell, hepatocellular, melanoma or renal cell carcinoma were enrolled in the trial. CD4+ and CD8+ T cells were sorted separately from peripheral blood before TCR sequencing. Genomic DNA was extracted from sorted cells for sequencing of the TCRbeta CDR3 region. TCRbeta CDR3 regions were sequenced using the immunoSEQ Assay. The clones in this table, taken by TCRdb from immuneACCESS, are in-frame only. Not every clone is retained; where verified, under half of the shortfall comes from an unresolved V gene, and the cause of the rest is unknown. For this sample there are 60,000 to 70,000 clones; 87% appear just once. Of the sample, approximately 4% is held by the ten largest clones.

CDR1 and CDR2, per the germline V gene, are SGDLS and YYNGEE. V lost 0 bases and J lost 0 bases; the stretch between them is 10 bases long. CDR3 length: 16 amino acids, cysteine to phenylalanine. The only DNA kept is the CDR3, 48 bases in frame from the first base. About this clone itself: Its specific antigen is unknown. No base qualities exist here, and no much larger clone lies one base off it.

This TCR was sampled from an adult with an advanced solid tumor such as melanoma, head and neck, liver or kidney cancer. Rearrangement joined TRBV9 to TRBJ2-1; there is no confident call for the D gene. The material sequenced was CD4+ or CD8+ T cells sorted from blood, taken in a trial of the OX40 agonist ivuxolimab. CDR3 protein: CASSVDRQHSYNEQFF. The sequenced DNA: TGTGCCAGCAGCGTAGATCGGCAGCACTCCTACAATGAGCAGTTCTTC.